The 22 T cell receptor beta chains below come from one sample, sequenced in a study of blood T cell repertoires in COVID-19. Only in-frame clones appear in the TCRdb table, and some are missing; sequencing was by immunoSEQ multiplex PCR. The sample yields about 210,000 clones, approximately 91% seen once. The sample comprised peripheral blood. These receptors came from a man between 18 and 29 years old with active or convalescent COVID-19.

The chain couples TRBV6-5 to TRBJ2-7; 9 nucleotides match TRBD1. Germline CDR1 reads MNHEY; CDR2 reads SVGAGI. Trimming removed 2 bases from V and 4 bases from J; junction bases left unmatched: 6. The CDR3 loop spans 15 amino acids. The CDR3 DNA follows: TGTGCCAGCAGTTACCAGGGACAGGGAGGATACGAGCAGTACTTC. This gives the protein CASSYQGQGGYEQYF.

The CDR3 DNA is TGTGCCACCTTGGGACAGGGCGAGAATCAGCCCCAGCATTTT. Its translation: CATLGQGENQPQHF. The chain joins TRBV19 to TRBJ1-5; 9 bases match TRBD1. CDR1 is LNHDA and CDR2 is SQIVND in the germline V gene (reference sequence). The CDR3 length is 14 residues. The ends lost 10 bases at V and 4 bases at J; junction bases unmatched: 8.

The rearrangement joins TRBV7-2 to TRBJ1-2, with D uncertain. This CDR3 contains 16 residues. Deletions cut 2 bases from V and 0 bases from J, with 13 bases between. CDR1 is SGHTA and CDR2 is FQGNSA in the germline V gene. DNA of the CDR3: TGTGCCAGCAGCTTATTGCGTTTACAGACTAACTATGGCTACACCTTC. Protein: CASSLLRLQTNYGYTF.

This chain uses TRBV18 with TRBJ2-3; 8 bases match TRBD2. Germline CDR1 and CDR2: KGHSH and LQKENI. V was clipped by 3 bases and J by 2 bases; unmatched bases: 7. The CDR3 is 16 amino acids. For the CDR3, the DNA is TGTGCCAGCTCACCCTTAGCGGGGTCTTTCACAGATACGCAGTATTTT. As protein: CASSPLAGSFTDTQYF.

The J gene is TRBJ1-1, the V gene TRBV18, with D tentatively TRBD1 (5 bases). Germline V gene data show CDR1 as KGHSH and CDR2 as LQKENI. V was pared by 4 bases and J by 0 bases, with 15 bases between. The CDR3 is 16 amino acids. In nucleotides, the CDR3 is TGTGCCAGCTCACTAAGGCAGGGCGGGATGAACACTGAAGCTTTCTTT. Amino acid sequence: CASSLRQGGMNTEAFF.

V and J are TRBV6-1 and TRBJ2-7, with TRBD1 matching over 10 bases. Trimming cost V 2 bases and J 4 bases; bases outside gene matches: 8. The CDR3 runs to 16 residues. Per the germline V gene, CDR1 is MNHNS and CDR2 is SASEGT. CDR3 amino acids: CASSEKSGQGIYEQYF. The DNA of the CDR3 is TGTGCCAGCAGTGAAAAATCGGGACAGGGGATTTACGAGCAGTACTTC.

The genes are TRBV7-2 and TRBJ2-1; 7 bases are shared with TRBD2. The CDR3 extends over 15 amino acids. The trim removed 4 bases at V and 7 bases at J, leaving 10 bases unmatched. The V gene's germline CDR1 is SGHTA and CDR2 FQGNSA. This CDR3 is CASSSRRGGRNEQFF. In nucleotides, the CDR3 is TGTGCCAGCAGCTCCCGTCGCGGGGGAAGGAATGAGCAGTTCTTC.

Here the CDR3 reads CASSQEEWETQYF. The CDR3 coding sequence is TGTGCCAGCAGTCAGGAAGAATGGGAGACCCAGTACTTC. V and J are TRBV2 and TRBJ2-5; no clear D. The CDR3 loop spans 13 amino acids. Germline loops: CDR1 SNHLY, CDR2 FYNNEI. With 5 bases removed from V and 5 bases from J, the gap between germline ends came to 12 bases.

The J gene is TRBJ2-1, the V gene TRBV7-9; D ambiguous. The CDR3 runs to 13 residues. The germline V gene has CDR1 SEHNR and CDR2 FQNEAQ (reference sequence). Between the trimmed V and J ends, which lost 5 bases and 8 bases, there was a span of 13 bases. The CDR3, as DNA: TGTGCCAGCAGCCACCCGACACTCTATGAGCAGTTCTTC. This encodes CASSHPTLYEQFF.

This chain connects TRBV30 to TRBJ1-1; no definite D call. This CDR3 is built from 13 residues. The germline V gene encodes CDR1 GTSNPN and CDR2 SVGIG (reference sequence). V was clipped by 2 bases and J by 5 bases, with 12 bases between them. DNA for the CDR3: TGTGCCTGGAGTACCCTTATGAGTACTGAAGCTTTCTTT. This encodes CAWSTLMSTEAFF.

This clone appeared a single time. For the CDR3, the DNA is TGTGCCAGCAGTACCAGGGGGCTACAACGAAATAATTCACCCCTCCACTTT. Protein: CASSTRGLQRNNSPLHF. The chain is built from TRBV6-2 or TRBV6-3 and TRBJ1-6, with 8 bases aligning to TRBD1. With 5 bases clipped from V and 5 bases from J, the junction kept 11 bases outside the gene matches. Germline loops: CDR1 MNHEY, CDR2 SVGEGT. The CDR3 is 17 amino acids.

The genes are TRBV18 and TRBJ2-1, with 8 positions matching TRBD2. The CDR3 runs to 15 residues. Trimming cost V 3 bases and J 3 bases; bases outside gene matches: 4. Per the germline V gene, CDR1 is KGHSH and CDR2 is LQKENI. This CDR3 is CASSPGLDNYNEQFF. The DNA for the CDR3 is TGTGCCAGCTCACCGGGACTAGACAACTACAATGAGCAGTTCTTC.

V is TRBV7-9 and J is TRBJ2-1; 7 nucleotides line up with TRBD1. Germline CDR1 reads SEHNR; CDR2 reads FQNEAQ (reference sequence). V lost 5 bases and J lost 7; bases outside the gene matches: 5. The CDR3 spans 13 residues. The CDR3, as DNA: TGTGCCAGCAGCCCGGGACAGTTTAATGAGCAGTTCTTC. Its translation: CASSPGQFNEQFF.

CDR3 sequence (DNA): TGTGCCAGCAGTTACCAAGCGGGATTCTACGAGCAGTACTTC. Translation gives CASSYQAGFYEQYF. The V gene is TRBV6-6, the J gene TRBJ2-7, with 7 bases matching TRBD2. Germline V gene sequence: CDR1 MNHNY, CDR2 SVGAGI (reference sequence). V gave up 2 bases and J gave up 3 bases; unmatched junction bases: 4. The CDR3 runs 14 residues.

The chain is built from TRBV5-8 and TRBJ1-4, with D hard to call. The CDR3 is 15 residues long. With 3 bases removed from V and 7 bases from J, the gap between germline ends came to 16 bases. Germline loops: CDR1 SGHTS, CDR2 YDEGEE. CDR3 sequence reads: CASSYGLGSLEKLFF. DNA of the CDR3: TGTGCCAGCAGCTATGGACTGGGATCCCTTGAAAAACTGTTTTTT.

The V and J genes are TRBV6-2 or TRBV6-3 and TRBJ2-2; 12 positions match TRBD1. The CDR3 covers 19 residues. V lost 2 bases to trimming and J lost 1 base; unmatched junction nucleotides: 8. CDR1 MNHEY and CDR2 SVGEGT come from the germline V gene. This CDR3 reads CASSYPGTGGALNTGELFF. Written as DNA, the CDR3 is TGTGCCAGCAGTTACCCCGGGACAGGGGGCGCGTTGAACACCGGGGAGCTGTTTTTT.

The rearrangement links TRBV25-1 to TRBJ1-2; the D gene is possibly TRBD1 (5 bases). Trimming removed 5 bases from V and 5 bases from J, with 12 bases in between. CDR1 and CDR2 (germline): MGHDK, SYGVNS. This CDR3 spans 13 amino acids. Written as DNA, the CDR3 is TGTGCCAGCAGTATAGGGGTGAGGTATGGCTACACCTTC. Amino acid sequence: CASSIGVRYGYTF.

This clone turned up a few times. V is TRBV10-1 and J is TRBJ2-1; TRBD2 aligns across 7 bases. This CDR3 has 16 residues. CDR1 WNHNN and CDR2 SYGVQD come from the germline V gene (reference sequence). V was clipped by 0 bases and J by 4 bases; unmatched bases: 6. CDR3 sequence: CASSESLREAYNEQFF. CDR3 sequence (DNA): TGCGCCAGCAGTGAGTCTCTCCGGGAGGCATACAATGAGCAGTTCTTC.

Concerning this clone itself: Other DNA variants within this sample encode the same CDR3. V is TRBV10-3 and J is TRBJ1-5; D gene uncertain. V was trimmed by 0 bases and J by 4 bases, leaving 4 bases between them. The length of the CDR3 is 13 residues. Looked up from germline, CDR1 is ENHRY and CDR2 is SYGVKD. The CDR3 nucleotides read TGTGCCATCAGTGAGTCAGAGAATCAGCCCCAGCATTTT. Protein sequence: CAISESENQPQHF.

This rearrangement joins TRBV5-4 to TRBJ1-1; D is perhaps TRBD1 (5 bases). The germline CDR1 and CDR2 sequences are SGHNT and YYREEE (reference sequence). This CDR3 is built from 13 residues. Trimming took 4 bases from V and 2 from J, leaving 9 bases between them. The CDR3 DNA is TGTGCCAGCAGCGTAACAGGTAACACTGAAGCTTTCTTT. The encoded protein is CASSVTGNTEAFF.

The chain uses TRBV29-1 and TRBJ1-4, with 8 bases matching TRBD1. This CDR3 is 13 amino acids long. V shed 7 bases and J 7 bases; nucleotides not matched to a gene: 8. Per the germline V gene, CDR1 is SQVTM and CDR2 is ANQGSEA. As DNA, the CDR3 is TGCAGCGGGGGGCAGGGGGCGGGTGAAAAACTGTTTTTT. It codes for CSGGQGAGEKLFF.

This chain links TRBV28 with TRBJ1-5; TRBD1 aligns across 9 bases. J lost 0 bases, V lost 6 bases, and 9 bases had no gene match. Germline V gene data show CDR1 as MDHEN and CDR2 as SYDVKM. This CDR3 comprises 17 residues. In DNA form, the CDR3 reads TGTGCCAGCAGCCGACAGGGGGGGCTATATAGCAATCAGCCCCAGCATTTT. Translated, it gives CASSRQGGLYSNQPQHF.